A single sample gave rise to the 7 T cell receptor beta chains below, sequenced in a study of blood T cell repertoires in COVID-19. The protocol was immunoSEQ multiplex PCR, while the TCRdb copy is restricted to in-frame clones and leaves out a portion. The repertoire holds tens of thousands of clones, with about 87% as singletons. The specimen was peripheral blood. The source of these receptors is a woman of 80 years or more with COVID-19, enrolled during active disease.

This clone has a single count. The DNA for the CDR3 is TGCGCCAGCAGCTTCGACTTTGGACAAGTCTCTGGAAACACCATATATTTT. Translated: CASSFDFGQVSGNTIYF. The chain couples TRBV5-1 to TRBJ1-3; possible D gene TRBD1, 5 bases. Germline V CDR1 and CDR2: SGHRS, YFSETQ. The CDR3 covers 17 residues. V was pared by 2 bases and J by 0 bases, with 15 bases between.

This chain links TRBV2 with TRBJ2-7, with 11 bases matching TRBD1. CDR3 length equals 14 residues. V shed 6 bases, J shed 3 bases, and the junction held 4 bases outside the gene matches. The germline V gene has CDR1 SNHLY and CDR2 FYNNEI. The CDR3 reads CASRGQGAIYEQYF. The CDR3, as DNA: TGTGCCAGCAGAGGACAGGGGGCGATCTACGAGCAGTACTTC.

CDR3 loop: CASRLPLVAGNTEAFF. The CDR3 DNA reads TGTGCCAGCAGGCTTCCACTGGTTGCGGGGAACACTGAAGCTTTCTTT. The chain joins TRBV13 to TRBJ1-1; no clear D gene. From germline, CDR1 is PRHDT and CDR2 FYEKMQ (reference sequence). V lost 6 bases, J lost 1 base, and 18 bases lay in between. There are 16 residues in the CDR3.

The V call is TRBV19, the J call TRBJ1-5; no definite D call. The CDR3 covers 14 residues. Germline loops: CDR1 LNHDA, CDR2 SQIVND (reference sequence). V dropped 1 base and J dropped 4 bases, with 8 bases sitting between them. The CDR3 nucleotides are TGTGCCAGTAGTATAGGTCAGATGAATCAGCCCCAGCATTTT. Its protein is CASSIGQMNQPQHF.

The chain carries TRBV9 and TRBJ2-1, with 10 bases matching TRBD2. The CDR3 spans 15 residues. The germline gives CDR1 SGDLS, CDR2 YYNGEE. The J segment lost 4 bases and the V segment lost 4 bases, leaving 5 bases of the junction unmatched. The DNA for the CDR3 is TGTGCCAGCAGCCTCTTAGCGGGGGGTTACAATGAGCAGTTCTTC. It translates to CASSLLAGGYNEQFF.

The rearrangement joins TRBV18 to TRBJ2-5; possible D gene TRBD2, 5 bases. The CDR3 has 14 residues. V was clipped by 3 bases and J by 5 bases, with 13 bases between them. Germline V gives CDR1 KGHSH, CDR2 LQKENI. In DNA, the CDR3 is TGTGCCAGCTCACCGGCAGCCCGAGGGGAGACCCAGTACTTC. Translating it yields CASSPAARGETQYF.

The CDR3 region is CATSSLDRPTGELFF. The CDR3 DNA is TGTGCCACCAGCAGCCTGGACAGACCTACCGGGGAGCTGTTTTTT. The chain employs TRBV15 and TRBJ2-2; D perhaps matches TRBD1 (6 bases). Germline loops: CDR1 LNHNV, CDR2 YYDKDF (reference sequence). The CDR3 contains 15 residues. Between the trimmed V and J ends, which lost 3 bases and 5 bases, there was a span of 13 bases.